This paragraph covers one T cell receptor beta chain sequence. Its antigen remains unidentified. No base quality information exists; no much larger clone differs at one position. These data belong to a study of T cells in placental villitis. Broadly, across the study: Placental TCR-beta repertoires were compared across villitis of unknown etiology, gestational-age-matched unaffected controls, and infectious villitis in order to test an allograft-versus-infection hypothesis. The full study reports these points: Sequencing bulk tissue could not tell helper, regulatory or cytotoxic T cells apart, could not separate maternal from fetal T cells, and left out gamma-delta receptors. Small amounts of decidua were contained in the paraffin blocks, so some of the captured T cells, especially in controls, may have been decidual rather than villous infiltrates. CMV-specific clone frequencies were lower in villitis of unknown etiology than in infectious CMV cases (roughly 0.00093 vs 0.011), and villitis of unknown etiology did not differ from controls on this measure.

The germline V gene specifies MDHEN as CDR1 and SYDVKM as CDR2. Trimming takes 6 bases off V and 5 bases off J; junction bases not matched to a gene: 9. The CDR3 covers 14 residues, taking in both the cysteine and the phenylalanine. The DNA shown is the 42-base CDR3, in frame from base 1. Using the immunoSEQ v4 bias-controlled multiplex PCR assay, run blinded to group allocation, TCR-beta CDR3 regions were amplified from genomic DNA. To estimate the quantities of nucleated cells and T cells in each sample, reference gene primers were included together with the TCR-beta primers. Sequencing of the libraries was performed on an Illumina MiSeq with a 100-cycle paired-end protocol. As for how the authors treated the data: Diversity and richness were calculated in immunoSEQ Analyzer software, with richness determined by iChao1 and clonality derived from Pielou evenness and Shannon diversity (0-1, with higher values meaning less diverse). CDR3 amino acid sequences with V/J genes were queried against VDJdb for CMV, EBV and influenza A specificities using confidence 3 and substitution 2. TCR-beta amino acid clonotype overlap between villitis of unknown etiology, infectious villitis and control repertoires was assessed with the Morisita-Horn index. TCRdb holds this immuneACCESS table with in-frame rearrangements only. Some clones are missing; in checked studies, unresolved V genes explain under half, and the rest has no known cause. The D gene and trimming were derived from the DNA, and the V and J assignments and clone size from that table. The sample table shows approximately 3,100 clones, and over 60% are seen once. The ten largest account for 18% of the sample.

Five infectious villitis placentae were included, four with confirmed cytomegalovirus and one with Toxoplasma gondii, and were not matched to other groups. In the infectious villitis group, the mothers were found to be younger and to have smaller fetuses, and preterm delivery or intrauterine demise was recorded in a couple of cases. After delivery, the placentae were collected and evaluated both grossly and histologically, and only then was archival tissue selected. Five 10-micron scrolls were cut from each FFPE block, and DNA was then isolated using the AllPrep DNA/RNA FFPE Tissue kit. DNA concentration and purity were evaluated by NanoDrop, whereas RNA quality was assessed on a Bioanalyzer.

The clonotype was recovered from a human patient with infectious villitis; the placental T cells may come from both mother and fetus. The sample was placental tissue containing maternal and fetal cells. The chain is assembled from TRBV28 and TRBJ2-7, with 8 bases matching TRBD1. The nucleotide sequence is TGTGCCAGCAGATGGGGACAGGCCCCGAACGAGCAGTACTTC. It is translated as CASRWGQAPNEQYF.